These T cell receptor beta chains were read from a single sample in a study of cytomegalovirus exposure and HLA in healthy donors. Measured with immunoSEQ multiplex PCR; TCRdb has only the in-frame clones, and not every one. The sample has about 140,000 clones, about four fifths seen once. Sequencing used PBMCs. These receptors were taken from a man in his forties in good health and CMV-seronegative. Each CDR3 is given with its conserved first and last residue. The order of the fields is J gene, D gene, V gene, clone size, CDR3 protein, CDR3 DNA. A D gene is named only where the DNA matches it firmly. Only part of the rows carry a size: once, few, many, or a class if the clone is expanded.

j_gene: TRBJ2-3
d_gene: -
v_gene: TRBV6-4
abundance: -
CDR3aa: CASSDSLRGGTDTQYF
CDR3nt: TGTGCCAGCAGTGACTCTCTTCGGGGTGGCACAGATACGCAGTATTTT

j_gene: TRBJ2-1
d_gene: TRBD2
v_gene: TRBV6-1
abundance: -
CDR3aa: CASSEMKRGPFF
CDR3nt: TGTGCCAGCAGTGAAATGAAGCGGGGACCGTTCTTC

j_gene: TRBJ2-7
d_gene: -
v_gene: TRBV4-3
abundance: -
CDR3aa: CASSLGLSYEQYF
CDR3nt: TGCGCCAGCAGCCTAGGACTGTCCTACGAGCAGTACTTC

j_gene: TRBJ2-2
d_gene: -
v_gene: TRBV5-4
abundance: once
CDR3aa: CASSLAGQYWELFF
CDR3nt: TGTGCCAGCAGCTTGGCCGGACAGTACTGGGAGCTGTTTTTT

j_gene: TRBJ2-7
d_gene: -
v_gene: TRBV5-4
abundance: -
CDR3aa: CASSLGGKGHEQYF
CDR3nt: TGTGCCAGCAGCTTGGGAGGGAAGGGCCACGAGCAGTACTTC

j_gene: TRBJ2-5
d_gene: TRBD1
v_gene: TRBV6-5
abundance: -
CDR3aa: CASSYGTAYQETQYF
CDR3nt: TGTGCCAGCAGTTACGGGACAGCTTATCAAGAGACCCAGTACTTC

j_gene: TRBJ2-5
d_gene: TRBD1
v_gene: TRBV30
abundance: -
CDR3aa: CAWSVPGGIQETQYF
CDR3nt: TGTGCCTGGAGTGTACCAGGGGGCATCCAAGAGACCCAGTACTTC

j_gene: TRBJ2-7
d_gene: TRBD1
v_gene: TRBV7-2
abundance: few
CDR3aa: CASSQEGQGTYEQYF
CDR3nt: TGTGCCAGCAGCCAAGAAGGACAGGGGACCTACGAGCAGTACTTC

j_gene: TRBJ2-5
d_gene: TRBD2
v_gene: TRBV5-6
abundance: -
CDR3aa: CASSLTGGLWETQYF
CDR3nt: TGTGCCAGCAGCTTGACGGGGGGGCTCTGGGAGACCCAGTACTTC

j_gene: TRBJ1-2
d_gene: TRBD1
v_gene: TRBV28
abundance: -
CDR3aa: CASSYTGALYYGYTF
CDR3nt: TGTGCCAGCAGCTATACAGGGGCACTATACTATGGCTACACCTTC

j_gene: TRBJ1-5
d_gene: -
v_gene: TRBV19
abundance: few
CDR3aa: CASSRTESTQPQHF
CDR3nt: TGTGCCAGTAGTCGGACAGAATCAACTCAGCCCCAGCATTTT

j_gene: TRBJ1-6
d_gene: -
v_gene: TRBV5-6
abundance: -
CDR3aa: CASSLIGRARNSPLHF
CDR3nt: TGTGCCAGCAGCTTAATCGGCAGGGCGCGAAATTCACCCCTCCACTTT

j_gene: TRBJ2-2
d_gene: -
v_gene: TRBV11-2
abundance: once
CDR3aa: CASSPRSWERNTGELFF
CDR3nt: TGTGCCAGCAGCCCCAGGTCGTGGGAGAGGAACACCGGGGAGCTGTTTTTT

j_gene: TRBJ1-3
d_gene: -
v_gene: TRBV28
abundance: -
CDR3aa: CASSLTGVGLSGNTIYF
CDR3nt: TGTGCCAGCAGTTTAACAGGCGTGGGACTCTCTGGAAACACCATATATTTT

j_gene: TRBJ1-3
d_gene: -
v_gene: TRBV4-3
abundance: -
CDR3aa: CASSPDRGNTIYF
CDR3nt: TGCGCCAGCAGCCCAGACCGGGGAAACACCATATATTTT

j_gene: TRBJ2-3
d_gene: TRBD1
v_gene: TRBV5-1
abundance: -
CDR3aa: CASSFGQGASTDTQYF
CDR3nt: TGCGCCAGCAGCTTCGGACAGGGGGCTAGCACAGATACGCAGTATTTT

j_gene: TRBJ1-2
d_gene: TRBD1
v_gene: TRBV6-5
abundance: -
CDR3aa: CASWDRGWPGGYTF
CDR3nt: TGTGCCAGCTGGGACAGGGGGTGGCCCGGGGGCTACACCTTC

j_gene: TRBJ2-1
d_gene: TRBD2
v_gene: TRBV19
abundance: -
CDR3aa: CASSSLAGGEQFF
CDR3nt: TGTGCCAGTAGTTCACTAGCGGGGGGTGAGCAGTTCTTC

j_gene: TRBJ2-1
d_gene: TRBD1
v_gene: TRBV5-4
abundance: -
CDR3aa: CASRFGGQGSNEQFF
CDR3nt: TGTGCCAGCAGGTTTGGGGGACAGGGAAGCAATGAGCAGTTCTTC

j_gene: TRBJ2-3
d_gene: -
v_gene: TRBV6-5
abundance: -
CDR3aa: CASRIHRGGDTQYF
CDR3nt: TGTGCCAGCAGGATTCACAGGGGGGGGGATACGCAGTATTTT

j_gene: TRBJ2-1
d_gene: TRBD2
v_gene: TRBV7-2
abundance: -
CDR3aa: CASSLRTSGGDEQFF
CDR3nt: TGTGCCAGCAGCTTACGGACTAGCGGGGGGGATGAGCAGTTCTTC

j_gene: TRBJ1-2
d_gene: -
v_gene: TRBV2
abundance: -
CDR3aa: CASSDTRGHGYTF
CDR3nt: TGTGCCAGCAGTGATACTAGGGGACACGGCTACACCTTC

j_gene: TRBJ1-2
d_gene: -
v_gene: TRBV7-2
abundance: -
CDR3aa: CASSFSRGYTF
CDR3nt: TGTGCCAGCAGCTTTTCCCGGGGCTACACCTTC

j_gene: TRBJ2-1
d_gene: TRBD2
v_gene: TRBV11-2
abundance: -
CDR3aa: CASSVSGAYNEQFF
CDR3nt: TGTGCCAGCAGCGTTAGCGGGGCCTACAATGAGCAGTTCTTC

j_gene: TRBJ2-7
d_gene: TRBD1
v_gene: TRBV27
abundance: -
CDR3aa: CASSPLAGTGGYEQYF
CDR3nt: TGTGCCAGCAGCCCCCTCGCCGGGACAGGGGGCTACGAGCAGTACTTC

j_gene: TRBJ2-3
d_gene: TRBD1
v_gene: TRBV5-1
abundance: -
CDR3aa: CASSPDRGEDTQYF
CDR3nt: TGCGCCAGCAGCCCGGACAGGGGAGAAGATACGCAGTATTTT

j_gene: TRBJ2-5
d_gene: TRBD2
v_gene: TRBV7-2
abundance: -
CDR3aa: CASSLGSGGAQETQYF
CDR3nt: TGTGCCAGCAGCTTAGGTAGCGGGGGGGCCCAGGAGACCCAGTACTTC

j_gene: TRBJ1-1
d_gene: TRBD1
v_gene: TRBV5-4
abundance: -
CDR3aa: CASSPTGLNTEAFF
CDR3nt: TGTGCCAGCAGTCCGACAGGGTTGAACACTGAAGCTTTCTTT

j_gene: TRBJ1-4
d_gene: -
v_gene: TRBV5-1
abundance: -
CDR3aa: CASSPGVNEKLFF
CDR3nt: TGCGCCAGCAGCCCAGGGGTAAATGAAAAACTGTTTTTT

j_gene: TRBJ2-3
d_gene: -
v_gene: TRBV11-2
abundance: -
CDR3aa: CASRDQGLLSTDTQYF
CDR3nt: TGTGCCAGCAGGGACCAGGGATTACTTAGCACAGATACGCAGTATTTT

j_gene: TRBJ2-1
d_gene: -
v_gene: TRBV4-3
abundance: few
CDR3aa: CASSQGVRGDSEQFF
CDR3nt: TGCGCCAGCAGCCAAGGAGTCAGGGGGGACAGTGAGCAGTTCTTC

j_gene: TRBJ2-3
d_gene: TRBD2
v_gene: TRBV19
abundance: -
CDR3aa: CASRTGGIDTQYF
CDR3nt: TGTGCCAGTAGAACGGGGGGGATAGATACGCAGTATTTT

j_gene: TRBJ2-1
d_gene: TRBD2
v_gene: TRBV4-1
abundance: -
CDR3aa: CASSLTGTRNEQFF
CDR3nt: TGCGCCAGCAGCTTGACGGGGACTAGGAATGAGCAGTTCTTC

j_gene: TRBJ2-3
d_gene: -
v_gene: TRBV4-3
abundance: -
CDR3aa: CASSQDSADINTQYF
CDR3nt: TGCGCCAGCAGCCAAGATTCCGCGGACATAAATACGCAGTATTTT

j_gene: TRBJ2-7
d_gene: TRBD1
v_gene: TRBV19
abundance: -
CDR3aa: CASSPSTGKNEQYF
CDR3nt: TGTGCCAGTAGCCCTTCGACAGGGAAGAACGAGCAGTACTTC

j_gene: TRBJ2-1
d_gene: -
v_gene: TRBV2
abundance: -
CDR3aa: CASSEGGSGRNEQFF
CDR3nt: TGTGCCAGCAGTGAAGGGGGCTCTGGAAGGAATGAGCAGTTCTTC

j_gene: TRBJ2-2
d_gene: -
v_gene: TRBV30
abundance: -
CDR3aa: CAWARAGIVGELFF
CDR3nt: TGTGCCTGGGCTCGGGCAGGGATCGTCGGGGAGCTGTTTTTT

j_gene: TRBJ2-2
d_gene: TRBD2
v_gene: TRBV9
abundance: once
CDR3aa: CASSVSGEAGELFF
CDR3nt: TGTGCCAGCAGCGTTAGCGGGGAGGCCGGGGAGCTGTTTTTT

j_gene: TRBJ2-7
d_gene: -
v_gene: TRBV5-1
abundance: -
CDR3aa: CASSVGRGFYEQYF
CDR3nt: TGCGCCAGCAGCGTGGGCAGAGGATTCTACGAGCAGTACTTC

j_gene: TRBJ2-5
d_gene: -
v_gene: TRBV2
abundance: -
CDR3aa: CASSQGRETQYF
CDR3nt: TGTGCCAGCTCGCAGGGCCGAGAGACCCAGTACTTC

j_gene: TRBJ1-6
d_gene: -
v_gene: TRBV7-9
abundance: once
CDR3aa: CASSRTLDGLNSPLHF
CDR3nt: TGTGCCAGCAGCCGCACCTTGGACGGACTGAATTCACCCCTCCACTTT

j_gene: TRBJ1-1
d_gene: -
v_gene: TRBV4-1
abundance: once
CDR3aa: CASSHSLVMNTEAFF
CDR3nt: TGCGCCAGCAGCCACTCACTAGTCATGAACACTGAAGCTTTCTTT

j_gene: TRBJ1-1
d_gene: -
v_gene: TRBV19
abundance: few
CDR3aa: CASSTGINTEAFF
CDR3nt: TGTGCCAGTAGTACAGGGATTAACACTGAAGCTTTCTTT

j_gene: TRBJ1-1
d_gene: TRBD1
v_gene: TRBV5-6
abundance: -
CDR3aa: CASSFGQGDTEAFF
CDR3nt: TGTGCCAGCAGCTTCGGACAGGGAGACACTGAAGCTTTCTTT

j_gene: TRBJ2-7
d_gene: -
v_gene: TRBV2
abundance: -
CDR3aa: CASSLAGQPTYEQYF
CDR3nt: TGTGCCAGCAGCCTGGCCGGACAGCCAACCTACGAGCAGTACTTC

j_gene: TRBJ2-7
d_gene: -
v_gene: TRBV6-5
abundance: -
CDR3aa: CASSSTPSSYEQYF
CDR3nt: TGTGCCAGCAGTTCGACACCATCCTCCTACGAGCAGTACTTC

j_gene: TRBJ2-2
d_gene: -
v_gene: TRBV27
abundance: -
CDR3aa: CASSLRGLGTGELFF
CDR3nt: TGTGCCAGCAGTTTACGAGGGTTGGGGACCGGGGAGCTGTTTTTT

j_gene: TRBJ2-3
d_gene: -
v_gene: TRBV6-5
abundance: -
CDR3aa: CASSYTRGPTDTQYF
CDR3nt: TGTGCCAGCAGTTACACCAGAGGTCCCACAGATACGCAGTATTTT

j_gene: TRBJ1-2
d_gene: -
v_gene: TRBV2
abundance: -
CDR3aa: CASSTTASYAYTF
CDR3nt: TGTGCCAGCAGTACGACGGCTAGCTATGCCTACACCTTC